The T cell receptor beta chain under discussion was sequenced for a study of blood T cells in healthy people across ages. Overall study: About one barcoded TCR beta cDNA was captured per two T cells. Notes on the study in general: TCR beta diversity per million T cells fell roughly linearly with age.

Using a J-beta primer mix together with a sample-barcoded 5' primer, a second PCR was run for roughly 6 to 11 cycles. From the 5' RACE reads, TCRdb called clonotypes with MiXCR, one entry per CDR3 protein. The sample has 630,000 or so distinct CDR3 sequences; approximately 30% are singletons. The CDR3 consists of 14 residues. V lost 0 bases and J lost 7, with 12 bases in between. Germline V gene sequence: CDR1 LGHNA, CDR2 YNFKEQ. This clonotype was seen only a few times. Its antigen is unidentified. The chain links TRBV4-2 to TRBJ1-2, with D possibly being TRBD1 (5 bases). The sample comprised blood. The TCR was taken from a woman of 80 years or more in good health. The CDR3 DNA follows: TGTGCCAGCAGCCAAGATCAGGGTGTGCGTGGCTACACCTTC. Translating it yields CASSQDQGVRGYTF.